The 21 T cell receptor beta chains presented below share a single source sample, sequenced in a study of blood T cells in healthy people across ages. Alongside a J-beta primer mix, a sample-barcoded 5' primer served in a second PCR lasting about 7 to 11 cycles. MiXCR was run by TCRdb on the 5' RACE reads, yielding one entry per CDR3 protein. The profile shows more than 750,000 distinct CDR3 sequences, just under 30% of them singletons. These same records also appear under a second study, on T cells of mothers and their children.

What was sequenced was blood. The source is a middle-aged woman in good health.

The chain combines TRBV11-2 with TRBJ2-7; possibly TRBD1 for D (6 bases). The CDR3 loop spans 15 amino acids. From germline, CDR1 is SGHAT and CDR2 FQNNGV. V dropped 2 bases and J dropped 4 bases, with 15 bases sitting between them. As DNA, the CDR3 is TGTGCCAGCAGCTTAACTTACGACAGGCTTTACGAGCAGTACTTC. As protein: CASSLTYDRLYEQYF.

This clonotype has ten or more counts. The rearrangement joins TRBV7-2 to TRBJ2-5, with 7 positions matching TRBD1. There are 14 residues in the CDR3. V dropped 4 bases and J dropped 1; count of bases not matched to a gene: 3. Germline V gene data show CDR1 as SGHTA and CDR2 as FQGNSA. CDR3 amino acids: CASSSDRAQETQYF. The CDR3 DNA follows: TGTGCCAGCAGCTCCGACAGGGCCCAAGAGACCCAGTACTTC.

This clonotype was picked up a small number of times. The chain uses TRBV5-1 and TRBJ2-5, with D tentatively TRBD1 (6 bases). The CDR3 consists of 14 residues. Germline values: CDR1 SGHRS, CDR2 YFSETQ. The germline V and J ends were trimmed by 3 bases and 2 bases, with 11 bases remaining between them. CDR3 nucleotides: TGCGCCAGCAGCTGCCAGGGGTTACAAGAGACCCAGTACTTC. It is translated as CASSCQGLQETQYF.

This sequence joins TRBV7-2 and TRBJ2-7, with D hard to call. This CDR3 region has 14 residues. The V gene lost 8 bases and the J gene lost 7 bases, with 21 bases spanning the gap. Looked up from germline, CDR1 is SGHTA and CDR2 is FQGNSA. In nucleotides, the CDR3 is TGTGCCAGCGCTTTAGAGGTGGGTCTGCGAGAGCAGTACTTC. This gives the protein CASALEVGLREQYF.

The chain is built from TRBV12-3 or TRBV12-4 and TRBJ1-5; no clear D gene. V dropped 3 bases and J dropped 3 bases, with 9 bases sitting between them. The CDR3 totals 14 residues. This CDR3 is CASSFAANNQPQHF. The CDR3 bases are TGTGCCAGCAGTTTTGCGGCAAACAATCAGCCCCAGCATTTT.

At least ten counts were recorded for this clonotype. V and J are TRBV27 and TRBJ2-7, with D perhaps assigned TRBD1 or TRBD2 (5 bases each). Germline CDR1 and CDR2: MNHEY and SMNVEV (reference sequence). Trimming left V 4 bases short and J 2 bases short, with 24 bases between. The CDR3 has 18 amino acids. The CDR3 protein is CASSSQLGAGIITYEQYF. The DNA for the CDR3 is TGTGCCAGCAGTTCCCAACTCGGGGCAGGGATAATTACCTACGAGCAGTACTTC.

The rearrangement joins TRBV7-2 to TRBJ2-2; D possibly corresponds to TRBD1 (6 bases). V was pared by 6 bases and J by 3 bases, with 11 bases between. The CDR3 has 14 amino acids. Germline loops: CDR1 SGHTA, CDR2 FQGNSA. CDR3 DNA sequence: TGTGCCAGCAGTTGGAACAGGGACACCGGGGAGCTGTTTTTT. It encodes CASSWNRDTGELFF.

The sample holds one count of this clonotype. CDR3 coding DNA: TGCAGCGTTAATCCCGGCGGCCCGGGGGAGGGGACCCAGTACTTC. It is translated as CSVNPGGPGEGTQYF. The chain combines TRBV29-1 with TRBJ2-5; 7 bases are shared with TRBD2. Per the germline V gene, CDR1 is SQVTM and CDR2 is ANQGSEA. The ends lost 5 bases at V and 7 bases at J; junction bases unmatched: 16. The CDR3 has 15 residues.

This clonotype has more than one count but fewer than ten. The V call is TRBV7-2, the J call TRBJ2-5; D is tentatively TRBD1 or TRBD2 (6 bases each). Per germline, CDR1 SGHTA and CDR2 FQGNSA. The CDR3 contains 14 residues. Trimming pared 8 bases from V and 3 bases from J, leaving 16 bases between. The CDR3 DNA follows: TGTGCCAGCGGCAAAGGGGGGATTGAAGAGACCCAGTACTTC. Translated, it gives CASGKGGIEETQYF.

This clonotype was detected only a few times. The chain combines TRBV5-1 with TRBJ2-1, with 8 positions matching TRBD1. In germline, CDR1 is SGHRS, CDR2 YFSETQ. The junction had 8 bases not matched to a gene; V was cut back by 4 bases and J by 8 bases. The CDR3 consists of 14 residues. CDR3 nucleotide sequence: TGCGCCAGCAGCCTCATACAGGGGGGCGATGAGCAGTTCTTC. Its translation is CASSLIQGGDEQFF.

As regards this clonotype: This sequence may be a read error, since a much larger clone differs from it by one base. The chain couples TRBV29-1 to TRBJ2-4, with a weak D call TRBD2 (6 bases). CDR1 and CDR2 (germline): SQVTM, ANQGSEA. V dropped 8 bases and J dropped 13 bases, with 24 bases sitting between them. This CDR3 has 13 amino acids. The CDR3 loop is CSTLAPLGNEQYF. CDR3 nucleotide sequence: TGCAGCACTCTAGCGCCTCTGGGAAATGAGCAGTACTTC.

This clonotype was seen repeatedly, ten times or more. V is TRBV12-3 or TRBV12-4 and J is TRBJ1-2, with TRBD1 as a possible D gene (6 bases). The CDR3 spans 15 residues. Trimming took off 9 bases at V and 4 bases at J, with 21 bases between the two ends. The CDR3 nucleotides read TGTGCCAGTACCCCGGGACACCGATTAGGCTATGGCTACACCTTC. This encodes CASTPGHRLGYGYTF.

Turning to this clonotype: At one end, the junction sequence differs from germline, possibly due to a read error. Here the CDR3 reads CAGSIEFRGQPQHF. CDR3 sequence (DNA): TGTGCCGGTAGTATAGAATTCAGGGGACAGCCCCAGCATTTT. The V gene is TRBV19, the J gene TRBJ1-5; a weak D match, TRBD1 (6 bases). Germline V gives CDR1 LNHDA, CDR2 SQIVND (reference sequence). CDR3 length: 14 residues.

This clonotype was seen many times. This may stem from a read error, because a much larger clone lies one nucleotide away. V gene TRBV7-3 combines with J gene TRBJ2-5, with a weak D call TRBD1 (6 bases). The germline V gene encodes CDR1 SGHTA and CDR2 FQGTGA. Trimming took 5 bases from V and 2 from J, leaving 9 bases between them. The CDR3 is made up of 13 amino acids. The CDR3 loop is CASSRDKQETQYF. In DNA form, the CDR3 reads TGTGCCAGCAGCCGGGACAAACAAGAGACCCAGTACTTC.

About this clonotype: This sequence may be a read error, since a much larger clone differs from it by one base. This chain links TRBV12-3 or TRBV12-4 with TRBJ1-6; D remains unclear. The CDR3 totals 14 residues. CDR3 loop: CASSPYGSNSSLHF. The DNA of the CDR3 is TGTGCCAGCAGTCCTTACGGTTCTAATTCATCCCTCCACTTT.

This chain uses TRBV20-1 with TRBJ1-5; no clear D. This CDR3 region has 13 residues. CDR1 and CDR2 from the germline V gene are DFQATT and SNEGSKA (reference sequence). The ends were cut back, 3 bases at V and 11 bases at J, with 17 bases in the middle. CDR3 in DNA: TGCAGTGCTAGGGAAAGGGCCAAGAGGGCCCAGCATTTT. Residues: CSARERAKRAQHF.

This clonotype has more than one count but fewer than ten. A much bigger clone sits one base away, suggesting this may be a read error. The chain combines TRBV4-1 with TRBJ2-7; D remains ambiguous. The germline gives CDR1 MGHRA, CDR2 YSYEKL. The V and J ends lost 2 bases and 3 bases respectively, with 11 bases between them. The CDR3 is 14 amino acids. The CDR3 nucleotides read TGCGCCAGCAGCCAACTGACTCAAGTCTACGAGCAGTACTTC. As protein: CASSQLTQVYEQYF.

The chain's CDR3 is CSASAGGTDTQYF. DNA of the CDR3: TGCAGTGCTTCAGCGGGGGGCACAGATACGCAGTATTTT. This rearrangement joins TRBV20-1 to TRBJ2-3, with TRBD2 matching 8 bases. Germline V lookup: CDR1 DFQATT, CDR2 SNEGSKA (reference sequence). Trimming took 5 bases from V and 1 from J; bases not matched to a gene: 2. This CDR3 is 13 amino acids long.

This clonotype has only a few counts. The chain joins TRBV4-3 to TRBJ1-5; 7 bases align to TRBD1. Germline V gene data show CDR1 as LGHNA and CDR2 as YSLEER. This CDR3 has 14 residues. Trimming cost V 4 bases and J 5 bases; bases outside gene matches: 5. This chain's CDR3 is CASSLTGTDQPQHF. As DNA, the CDR3 is TGCGCCAGCAGCCTGACAGGGACCGATCAGCCCCAGCATTTT.

The chain uses TRBV15 and TRBJ2-5; TRBD1 agrees at 8 bases. The ends lost 4 bases at V and 3 bases at J; junction bases unmatched: 10. CDR3 length: 16 residues. Looked up from germline, CDR1 is LNHNV and CDR2 is YYDKDF (reference sequence). The CDR3 nucleotides are TGTGCCACCAGCACATTTGGGACAGGACCTAAAGAGACCCAGTACTTC. Protein product: CATSTFGTGPKETQYF.

A few counts support this clonotype. The V gene is TRBV28, the J gene TRBJ1-4; D is perhaps TRBD1 (5 bases). Germline V CDR1 and CDR2: MDHEN, SYDVKM. CDR3 length: 16 amino acids. Deletions cut 5 bases from V and 10 bases from J, with 23 bases between. The CDR3 reads CASSLRDGLRAGKLFF. Here the CDR3 DNA reads TGTGCCAGCAGTCTCCGGGACGGCCTACGGGCGGGAAAACTGTTTTTT.